This TCR beta chain comes out of a study of T-cell reconstitution after alpha-beta-depleted transplantation in children. Only a few counts were recorded for this clonotype. The target antigen is unknown. Overall study results and limits: T-cell counts and diversity were attributed mostly to newly produced T cells one year after transplant. Roughly two months post-transplant, alpha-beta T cells reportedly originated from several hundred graft clones that had expanded.

Germline lookup yields CDR1 MNHEY and CDR2 SMNVEV (reference sequence). The CDR3 covers 15 residues. V lost 8 bases and J lost 3, with 17 bases in between. Preparation of the TCRbeta library was carried out with unique molecular identifiers. TCRdb fed the PCR reads into MiXCR, producing one record per CDR3 protein. This table holds approximately 520,000 distinct CDR3 sequences, roughly an eighth found once. The genes are TRBV27 and TRBJ2-1; maybe TRBD1 (6 bases). The sequence derives from a female patient aged 2-9 years who had a stem cell transplant for aplastic anemia, so the T cells may come from the graft donor. The sample here was PBMCs, mostly from graft donor cells, taken 180 days after TCRalphabeta/CD19-depleted stem cell transplant. CDR3 loop: CASRQGGKFYNEQFF. DNA for the CDR3: TGTGCCAGCCGGCAAGGGGGAAAATTCTACAATGAGCAGTTCTTC.